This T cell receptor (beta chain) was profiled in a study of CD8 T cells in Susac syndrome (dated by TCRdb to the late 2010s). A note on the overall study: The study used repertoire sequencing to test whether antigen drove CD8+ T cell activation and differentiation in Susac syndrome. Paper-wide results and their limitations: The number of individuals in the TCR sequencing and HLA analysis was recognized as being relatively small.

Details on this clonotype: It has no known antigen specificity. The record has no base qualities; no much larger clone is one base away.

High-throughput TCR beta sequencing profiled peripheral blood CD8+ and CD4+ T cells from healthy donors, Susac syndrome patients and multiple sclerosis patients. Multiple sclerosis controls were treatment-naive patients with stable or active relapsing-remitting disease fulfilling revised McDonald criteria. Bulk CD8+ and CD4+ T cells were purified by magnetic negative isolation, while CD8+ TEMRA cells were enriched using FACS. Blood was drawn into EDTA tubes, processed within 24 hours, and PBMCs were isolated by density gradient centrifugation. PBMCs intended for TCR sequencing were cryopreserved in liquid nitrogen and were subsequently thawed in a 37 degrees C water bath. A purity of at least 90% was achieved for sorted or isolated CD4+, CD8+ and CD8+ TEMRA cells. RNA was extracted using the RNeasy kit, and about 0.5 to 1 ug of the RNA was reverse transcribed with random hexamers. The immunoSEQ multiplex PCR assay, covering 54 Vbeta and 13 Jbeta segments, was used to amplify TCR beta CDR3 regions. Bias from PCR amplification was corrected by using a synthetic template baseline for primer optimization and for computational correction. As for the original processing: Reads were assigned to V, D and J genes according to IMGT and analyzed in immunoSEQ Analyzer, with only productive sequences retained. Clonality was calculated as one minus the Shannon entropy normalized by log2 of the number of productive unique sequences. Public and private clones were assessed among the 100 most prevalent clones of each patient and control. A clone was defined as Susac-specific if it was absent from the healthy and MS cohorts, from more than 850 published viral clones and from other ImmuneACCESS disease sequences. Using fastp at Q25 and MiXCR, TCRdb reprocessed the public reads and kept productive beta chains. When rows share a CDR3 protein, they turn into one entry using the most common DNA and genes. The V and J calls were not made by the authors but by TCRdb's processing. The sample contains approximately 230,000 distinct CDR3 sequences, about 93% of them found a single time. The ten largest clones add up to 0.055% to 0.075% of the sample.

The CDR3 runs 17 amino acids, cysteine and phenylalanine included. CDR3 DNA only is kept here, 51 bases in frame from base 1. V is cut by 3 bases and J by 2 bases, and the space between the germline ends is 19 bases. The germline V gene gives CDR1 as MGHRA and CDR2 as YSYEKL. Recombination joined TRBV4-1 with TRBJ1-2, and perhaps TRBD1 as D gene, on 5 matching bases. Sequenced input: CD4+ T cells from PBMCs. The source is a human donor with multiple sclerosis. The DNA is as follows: TGCGCCAGCAGCCACAGGGACCGTCCTACCCCCAACTATGGCTACACCTTC. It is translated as CASSHRDRPTPNYGYTF.